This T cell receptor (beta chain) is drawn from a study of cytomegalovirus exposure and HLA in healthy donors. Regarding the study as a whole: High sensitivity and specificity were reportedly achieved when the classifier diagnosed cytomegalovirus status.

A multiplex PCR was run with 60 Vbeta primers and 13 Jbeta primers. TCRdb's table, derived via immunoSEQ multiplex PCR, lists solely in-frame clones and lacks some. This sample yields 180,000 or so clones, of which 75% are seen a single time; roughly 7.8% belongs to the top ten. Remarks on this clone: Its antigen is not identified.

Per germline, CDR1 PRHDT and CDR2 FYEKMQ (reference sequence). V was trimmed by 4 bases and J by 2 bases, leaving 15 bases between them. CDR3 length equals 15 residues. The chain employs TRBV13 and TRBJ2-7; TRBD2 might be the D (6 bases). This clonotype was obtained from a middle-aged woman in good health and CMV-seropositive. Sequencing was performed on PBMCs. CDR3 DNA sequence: TGTGCCAGCAGCTCAGCCGGGACTGCAGCCTACGAGCAGTACTTC. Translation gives CASSSAGTAAYEQYF.